The 9 T cell receptor beta chains listed next were all sequenced from one sample in a study of CD8 T cells in Susac syndrome (dated by TCRdb to the late 2010s). The library was obtained by the immunoSEQ multiplex PCR assay. RNA was extracted with the RNeasy kit and about 0.5 to 1 ug was reverse transcribed using random hexamers. TCRdb reworked the public reads: Q25 trimming with fastp, MiXCR clone assembly, productive beta chains retained. Each entry is one CDR3 protein sequence, shown with its most common DNA and genes. The sample includes around 270,000 distinct CDR3 sequences, with around 91% observed a single time. The ten largest clonotypes hold approximately 0.18% of the sample. Sequencing input: CD8+ T cells from PBMCs. These receptors all come from a human donor with multiple sclerosis.

The chain joins TRBV12-3 or TRBV12-4 to TRBJ2-7; possibly TRBD1 for D (6 bases). The CDR3 sequence is 13 residues long. Trimming stripped 6 bases from V and 1 base from J, with 10 bases between. The CDR3 DNA follows: TGTGCCAGCAGGGACAGCCCATCCTACGAGCAGTACTTC. Translation gives CASRDSPSYEQYF.

The rearrangement links TRBV6-5 to TRBJ2-1; D is unclear. The germline gives CDR1 MNHEY, CDR2 SVGAGI. Deletions cut 6 bases from V and 3 bases from J, with 15 bases between. The CDR3 contains 15 residues. As DNA, the CDR3 is TGTGCCAGCAGGCAGGCAGTGATCTTCTACAATGAGCAGTTCTTC. Translation gives CASRQAVIFYNEQFF.

The J gene is TRBJ1-2, the V gene TRBV28; D is possibly TRBD1 (6 bases). Trimming removed 3 bases from V and 3 bases from J, with 11 bases in between. Germline V CDR1 and CDR2: MDHEN, SYDVKM. The CDR3 sequence is 14 residues long. The CDR3 loop reads CASSFTGNYYGYTF. The CDR3 DNA reads TGTGCCAGCAGTTTCACAGGGAATTACTATGGCTACACCTTC.

The V and J genes are TRBV12-3 or TRBV12-4 and TRBJ2-2; 7 bases align to TRBD1. V gave up 5 bases and J gave up 1 base; unmatched junction bases: 4. The CDR3 is 15 amino acids. Here the CDR3 DNA reads TGTGCCAGCAGTCATACAGGGGAGAACACCGGGGAGCTGTTTTTT. Translating gives CASSHTGENTGELFF.

The chain combines TRBV6-6 with TRBJ2-5; D not resolved. CDR3 length equals 11 residues. Germline lookup yields CDR1 MNHNY and CDR2 SVGAGI (reference sequence). V lost 5 bases, J lost 5 bases, and 6 bases lay in between. CDR3 loop: CASSNGETQYF. DNA of the CDR3: TGTGCCAGCAGTAACGGGGAGACCCAGTACTTC.

The chain is built from TRBV4-3 and TRBJ1-6, with D possibly TRBD1 on 6 matching bases. V was trimmed by 0 bases and J by 7 bases, leaving 10 bases between them. The CDR3 has 15 residues. Germline-derived CDR1 and CDR2 are LGHNA and YSLEER. In DNA, the CDR3 is TGCGCCAGCAGCCAAGATGCAGGGGTAAATTCACCCCTCCACTTT. Protein: CASSQDAGVNSPLHF.

The CDR3 nucleotides are TGTGCCAGCAGCCCGCGTAGGGATGAGCAGTTCTTC. Its protein product is CASSPRRDEQFF. V usage is TRBV7-9 and J usage is TRBJ2-1, with no clear D. V was pared by 5 bases and J by 8 bases, with 10 bases between. CDR3 length: 12 amino acids. Germline CDR1 reads SEHNR; CDR2 reads FQNEAQ (reference sequence).

The rearrangement links TRBV7-9 to TRBJ1-6, with D possibly being TRBD1 (5 bases). Germline CDR1 is SEHNR and CDR2 is FQNEAQ (reference sequence). CDR3 length: 16 amino acids. The V end lost 1 base, the J end lost 8 bases, and 15 bases lay between the germline ends. In nucleotides, the CDR3 is TGTGCCAGCAGCTTAGATCTTGCCAGGGAGTATTCACCCCTCCACTTT. It is translated as CASSLDLAREYSPLHF.

In this sample, this clonotype turned up once. This chain joins TRBV6-2 or TRBV6-3 and TRBJ2-2; D not resolved. V was cut by 1 base and J by 6 bases, with 3 bases left in between. CDR3 length: 12 residues. CDR1 is MNHEY, CDR2 SVGEGT, per germline. The CDR3 here is CASSYFAGELFF. CDR3 DNA sequence: TGTGCCAGCAGTTACTTTGCCGGGGAGCTGTTTTTT.